This passage covers 4 T cell receptor beta chains from one sample sequenced in a study of T-cell memory formation after mild COVID-19 (dated by TCRdb to the early 2020s). Preparation of the library involved 5' RACE. The sequencing machine was an Illumina NovaSeq 6000. TCRdb handled the public reads itself, with Q25 trimming in fastp and clone calling in MiXCR, and kept productive beta chains. Every CDR3 protein is listed once, alongside the most common genes and DNA of its rows. This sample has roughly 310,000 distinct CDR3 sequences in its table, and more than 15% of those were observed once. The top ten clonotypes cover roughly 23% of the sample. The sample taken for sequencing was PBMCs or a T cell subset sorted from them (not recorded which). These receptors all come from a man aged 18 to 35 who had mild COVID-19 (a few samples of this study predate the infection). The sample titles of this study are shuffled in the database, so cell type and time point are left out; the donor was told from shared clones.

The V call is TRBV20-1, the J call TRBJ2-7; D is undetermined. The CDR3 is 14 residues long. Looked up from germline, CDR1 is DFQATT and CDR2 is SNEGSKA (reference sequence). The ends were cut back, 0 bases at V and 1 base at J, with 10 bases in the middle. DNA of the CDR3: TGCAGTGCTAGAGATCAGGCTATTTCCTACGAGCAGTACTTC. Protein sequence: CSARDQAISYEQYF.

There are a few counts of this clonotype. J is TRBJ1-5 and V is TRBV12-3 or TRBV12-4; a weak D match, TRBD1 (6 bases). The V end was cut by 2 bases, the J end by 0 bases, with 14 bases between. The CDR3 is 17 residues long. Here the CDR3 reads CASSLWGLGASNQPQHF. In nucleotides, the CDR3 is TGTGCCAGCAGTTTATGGGGGCTGGGGGCTAGCAATCAGCCCCAGCATTTT.

The chain is built from TRBV5-6 and TRBJ1-3; D not resolved. The CDR3 has 14 amino acids. With 2 bases removed from V and 3 bases from J, the gap between germline ends came to 9 bases. Germline V gene lookup returns CDR1 SGHDT and CDR2 YYEEEE. CDR3 protein: CASSLYLVGNTIYF. CDR3 sequence (DNA): TGTGCCAGCAGCTTATATCTGGTTGGAAACACCATATATTTT.

V gene TRBV7-6 combines with J gene TRBJ1-4, with 9 bases that match TRBD1. The germline CDR1 and CDR2 sequences are SGHVS and FNYEAQ. With 5 bases clipped from V and 5 bases from J, the junction kept 9 bases outside the gene matches. The CDR3 extends over 16 amino acids. This chain's CDR3 is CASSLTYGTGNEKLFF. The CDR3 DNA reads as TGTGCCAGCAGCCTTACCTATGGGACAGGGAATGAAAAACTGTTTTTT. Supplemented by reference TRBV7-6 and TRBJ1-4, the full variable domain reads GAGVSQSPRYKVTKRGQDVALRCDPISGHVSLYWYRQALGQGPEFLTYFNYEAQQDKSGLPNDRFSAERPEGSISTLTIQRTEQRDSAMYRCASSLTYGTGNEKLFFGSGTQLSVL.